This TCR beta chain was obtained from a study of blood T cell repertoires in COVID-19. For the study at large: PBMCs, B-cell-depleted T cells, or T cells were the source of the cDNA or gDNA that made up the material.

Authors' methods: Reference gene primer amplification in the assay estimated nucleated cell counts. Libraries were prepared by immunoSEQ multiplex PCR; TCRdb keeps only in-frame clonotypes and omits some of them. That table is the source of V, J and clone size, and D and trimming were worked out from the DNA. This table has 85,000 to 100,000 clones, about 86% appearing once. The CDR3 has 16 amino acids. Germline assignment: CDR1 MGHDK and CDR2 SYGVNS. Trimming took off 0 bases at V and 6 bases at J, with 14 bases between the two ends. This sequence joins TRBV25-1 and TRBJ1-4; D unclear. The clonotype originates from a woman in her sixties in a cohort sampled during active or convalescent COVID-19. The sequencing input was peripheral blood. This chain's CDR3 is CASSEYRAGWDEKLFF. The CDR3 region has the DNA TGTGCCAGCAGTGAATATCGTGCAGGTTGGGATGAAAAACTGTTTTTT.